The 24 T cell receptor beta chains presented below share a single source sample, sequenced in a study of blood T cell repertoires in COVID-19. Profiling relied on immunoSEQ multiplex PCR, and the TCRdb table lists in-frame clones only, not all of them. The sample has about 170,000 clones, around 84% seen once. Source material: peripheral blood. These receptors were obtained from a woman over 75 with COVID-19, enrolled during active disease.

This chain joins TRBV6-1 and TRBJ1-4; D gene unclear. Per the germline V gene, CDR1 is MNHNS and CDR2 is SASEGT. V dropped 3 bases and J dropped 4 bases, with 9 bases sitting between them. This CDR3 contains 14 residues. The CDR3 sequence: CASSDGIYNEKLFF. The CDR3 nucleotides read TGTGCCAGCAGTGACGGGATTTATAATGAAAAACTGTTTTTT.

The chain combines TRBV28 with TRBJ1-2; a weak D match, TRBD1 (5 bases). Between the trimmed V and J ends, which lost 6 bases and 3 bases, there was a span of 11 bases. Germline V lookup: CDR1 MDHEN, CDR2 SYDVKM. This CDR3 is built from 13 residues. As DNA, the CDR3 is TGTGCCAGCAGCCAGGGTTTACACTATGGCTACACCTTC. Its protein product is CASSQGLHYGYTF.

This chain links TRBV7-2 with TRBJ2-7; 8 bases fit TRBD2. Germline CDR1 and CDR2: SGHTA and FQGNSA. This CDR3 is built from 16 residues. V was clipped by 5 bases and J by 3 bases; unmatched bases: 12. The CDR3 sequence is CASSGREALLNYEQYF. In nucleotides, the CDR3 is TGTGCCAGCAGCGGGCGGGAGGCCCTATTAAACTACGAGCAGTACTTC.

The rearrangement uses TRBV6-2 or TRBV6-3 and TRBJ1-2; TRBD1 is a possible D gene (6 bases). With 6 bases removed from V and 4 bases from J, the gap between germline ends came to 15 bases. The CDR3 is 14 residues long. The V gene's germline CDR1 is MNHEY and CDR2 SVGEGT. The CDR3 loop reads CASSRTVTPYGYTF. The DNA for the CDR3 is TGTGCCAGCAGCCGGACAGTGACACCCTATGGCTACACCTTC.

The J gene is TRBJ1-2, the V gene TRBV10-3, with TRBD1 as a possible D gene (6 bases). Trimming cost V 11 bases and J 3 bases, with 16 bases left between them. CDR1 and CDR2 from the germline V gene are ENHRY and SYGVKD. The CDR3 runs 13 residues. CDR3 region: CAHSGDPYYGYTF. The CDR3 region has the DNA TGTGCCCATTCAGGGGACCCTTACTATGGCTACACCTTC.

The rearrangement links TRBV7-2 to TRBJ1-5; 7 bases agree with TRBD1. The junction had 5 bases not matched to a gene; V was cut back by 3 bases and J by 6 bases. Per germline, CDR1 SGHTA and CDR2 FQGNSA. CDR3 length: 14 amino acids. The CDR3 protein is CASSLTGQTQPQHF. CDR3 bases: TGTGCCAGCAGCTTGACAGGGCAGACTCAGCCCCAGCATTTT. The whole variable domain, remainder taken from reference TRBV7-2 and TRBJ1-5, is GAGVSQSPSNKVTEKGKDVELRCDPISGHTALYWYRQSLGQGLEFLIYFQGNSAPDKSGLPSDRFSAERTGGSVSTLTIQRTQQEDSAVYLCASSLTGQTQPQHFGDGTRLSIL.

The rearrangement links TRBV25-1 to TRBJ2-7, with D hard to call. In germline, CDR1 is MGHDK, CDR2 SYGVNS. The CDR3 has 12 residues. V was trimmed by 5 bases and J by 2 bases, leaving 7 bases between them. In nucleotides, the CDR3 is TGTGCCAGCAGTCTGGGCACCTACGAGCAGTACTTC. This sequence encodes CASSLGTYEQYF.

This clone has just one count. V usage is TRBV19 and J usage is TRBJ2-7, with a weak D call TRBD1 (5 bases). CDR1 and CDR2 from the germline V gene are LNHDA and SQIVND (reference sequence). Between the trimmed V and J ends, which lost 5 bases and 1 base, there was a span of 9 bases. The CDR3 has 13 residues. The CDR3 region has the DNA TGTGCCAGTAGTCCCGACAGATCCTACGAGCAGTACTTC. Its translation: CASSPDRSYEQYF.

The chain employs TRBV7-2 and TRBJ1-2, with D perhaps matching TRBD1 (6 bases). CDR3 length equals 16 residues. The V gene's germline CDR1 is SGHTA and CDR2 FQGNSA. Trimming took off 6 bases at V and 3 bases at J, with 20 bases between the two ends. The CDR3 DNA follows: TGTGCCAGCAGGTTGGGTGGGGGGGCTGTGGACTATGGCTACACCTTC. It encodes CASRLGGGAVDYGYTF.

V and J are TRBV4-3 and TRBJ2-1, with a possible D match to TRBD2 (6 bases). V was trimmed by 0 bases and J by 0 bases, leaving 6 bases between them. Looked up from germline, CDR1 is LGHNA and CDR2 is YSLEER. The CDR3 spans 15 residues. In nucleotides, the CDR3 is TGCGCCAGCAGCCAAGACGGGAGCTCCTACAATGAGCAGTTCTTC. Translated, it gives CASSQDGSSYNEQFF.

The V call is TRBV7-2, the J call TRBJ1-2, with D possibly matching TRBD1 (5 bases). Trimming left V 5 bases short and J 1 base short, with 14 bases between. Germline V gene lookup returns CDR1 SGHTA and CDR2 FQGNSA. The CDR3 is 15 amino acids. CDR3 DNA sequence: TGTGCCAGCAGCCCTCAATCGGACATTAACTATGGCTACACCTTC. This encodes CASSPQSDINYGYTF.

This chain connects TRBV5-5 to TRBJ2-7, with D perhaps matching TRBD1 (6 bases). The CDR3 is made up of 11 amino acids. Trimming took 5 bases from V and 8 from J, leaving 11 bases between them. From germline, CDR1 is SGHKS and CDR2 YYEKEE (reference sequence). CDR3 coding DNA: TGTGCCAGCAGACGAACAGGGCAGCAGTACTTC. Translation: CASRRTGQQYF.

The CDR3 DNA follows: TGTGCCAGCCAGGGGGGCTACGAGCAGTACTTC. As protein: CASQGGYEQYF. The rearrangement links TRBV11-2 to TRBJ2-7; maybe TRBD1 (7 bases). V lost 8 bases and J lost 3, with 8 bases in between. Germline CDR1 reads SGHAT; CDR2 reads FQNNGV. The CDR3 length is 11 residues.

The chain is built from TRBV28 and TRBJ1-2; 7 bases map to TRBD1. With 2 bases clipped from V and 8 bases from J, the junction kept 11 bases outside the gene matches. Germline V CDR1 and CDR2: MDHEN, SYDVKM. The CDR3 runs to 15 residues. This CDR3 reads CASSLQQTGIRGYTF. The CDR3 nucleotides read TGTGCCAGCAGTTTACAGCAGACAGGGATCCGGGGCTACACCTTC.

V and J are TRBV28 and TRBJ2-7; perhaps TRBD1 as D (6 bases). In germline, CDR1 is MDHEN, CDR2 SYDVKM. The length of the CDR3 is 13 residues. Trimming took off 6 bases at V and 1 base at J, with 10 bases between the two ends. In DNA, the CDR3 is TGTGCCAGCAGGAATCAGGGGTCCTACGAGCAGTACTTC. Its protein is CASRNQGSYEQYF.

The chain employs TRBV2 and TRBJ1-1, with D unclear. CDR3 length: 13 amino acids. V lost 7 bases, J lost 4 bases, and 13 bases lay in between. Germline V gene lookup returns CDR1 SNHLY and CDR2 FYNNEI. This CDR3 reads CASITNPGTEAFF. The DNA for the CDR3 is TGTGCCAGCATCACTAATCCTGGCACTGAAGCTTTCTTT.

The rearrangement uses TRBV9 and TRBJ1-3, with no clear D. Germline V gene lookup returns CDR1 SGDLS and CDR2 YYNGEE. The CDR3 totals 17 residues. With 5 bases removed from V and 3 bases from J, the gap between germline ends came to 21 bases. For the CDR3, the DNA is TGTGCCAGCAGGGTTCCTAGCCCAGCAGAAGGTGGAAACACCATATATTTT. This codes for CASRVPSPAEGGNTIYF. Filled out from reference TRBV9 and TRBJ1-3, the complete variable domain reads DSGVTQTPKHLITATGQRVTLRCSPRSGDLSVYWYQQSLDQGLQFLIQYYNGEERAKGNILERFSAQQFPDLHSELNLSSLELGDSALYFCASRVPSPAEGGNTIYFGEGSWLTVV.

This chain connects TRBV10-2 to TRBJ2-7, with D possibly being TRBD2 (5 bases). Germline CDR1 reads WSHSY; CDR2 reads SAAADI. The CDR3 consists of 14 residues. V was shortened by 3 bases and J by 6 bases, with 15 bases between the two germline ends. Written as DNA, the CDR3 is TGCGCCAGCAGTGATGTGGACTCCCTCGGCGAGCAGTACTTC. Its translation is CASSDVDSLGEQYF.

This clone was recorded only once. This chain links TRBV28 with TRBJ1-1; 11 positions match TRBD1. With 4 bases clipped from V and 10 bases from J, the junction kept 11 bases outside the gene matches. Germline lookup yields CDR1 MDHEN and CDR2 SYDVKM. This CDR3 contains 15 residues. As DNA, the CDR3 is TGTGCCAGCAGTTCCGGACAGGGGGCGCTTCTTGGAGCTTTCTTT. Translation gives CASSSGQGALLGAFF.

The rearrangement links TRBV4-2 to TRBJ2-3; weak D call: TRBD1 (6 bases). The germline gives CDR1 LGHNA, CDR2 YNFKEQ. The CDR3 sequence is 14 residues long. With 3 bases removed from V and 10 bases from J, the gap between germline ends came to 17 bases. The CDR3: CASSQSRGAVAQYF. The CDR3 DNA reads TGTGCCAGCAGCCAGAGCAGGGGCGCGGTGGCGCAGTATTTT.

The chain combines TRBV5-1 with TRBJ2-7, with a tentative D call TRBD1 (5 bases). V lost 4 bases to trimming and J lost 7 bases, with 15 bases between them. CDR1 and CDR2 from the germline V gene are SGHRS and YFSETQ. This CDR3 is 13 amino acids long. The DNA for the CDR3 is TGCGCCAGCAGCCCTTCAGGGCTGGGTGAGCAGTACTTC. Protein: CASSPSGLGEQYF.

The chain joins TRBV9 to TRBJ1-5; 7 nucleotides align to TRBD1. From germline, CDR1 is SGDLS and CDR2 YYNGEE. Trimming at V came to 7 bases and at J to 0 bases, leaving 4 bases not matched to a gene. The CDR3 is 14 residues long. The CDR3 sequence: CASAGGNSNQPQHF. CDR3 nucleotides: TGTGCCAGCGCAGGGGGGAATAGCAATCAGCCCCAGCATTTT.

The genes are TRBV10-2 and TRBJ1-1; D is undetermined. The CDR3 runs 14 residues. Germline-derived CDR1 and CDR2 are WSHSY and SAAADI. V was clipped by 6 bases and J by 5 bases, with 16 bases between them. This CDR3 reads CASRDPLRRTEAFF. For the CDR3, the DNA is TGCGCCAGCAGGGACCCTTTAAGGAGGACTGAAGCTTTCTTT.

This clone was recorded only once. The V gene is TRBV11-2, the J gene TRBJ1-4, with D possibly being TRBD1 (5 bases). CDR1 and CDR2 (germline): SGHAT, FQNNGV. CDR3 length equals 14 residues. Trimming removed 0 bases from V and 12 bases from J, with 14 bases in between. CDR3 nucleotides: TGTGCCAGCAGCTTAGACCTGACAGCTAGGGAACTGTTTTTT. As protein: CASSLDLTARELFF. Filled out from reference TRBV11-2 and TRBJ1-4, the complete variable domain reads EAGVAQSPRYKIIEKRQSVAFWCNPISGHATLYWYQQILGQGPKLLIQFQNNGVVDDSQLPKDRFSAERLKGVDSTLKIQPAKLEDSAVYLCASSLDLTARELFFGSGTQLSVL.